This record looks at one T cell receptor beta chain sequence and its context. Clones were read by immunoSEQ multiplex PCR, and TCRdb kept only the in-frame ones, dropping some. Among about 380,000 clones listed, around 93% were seen once. This sample stems from a study of shared T cell receptors in the human thymus. This CDR3 region has 16 residues. V lost 2 bases and J lost 8; bases outside the gene matches: 14. Germline-derived CDR1 and CDR2 are MNHEY and SVGAGI. The rearrangement uses TRBV6-5 and TRBJ1-2, with TRBD1 identical over 7 bases. Sequencing was performed on thymocytes. This receptor was obtained from a human donor. The CDR3 loop reads CASSYAAGEGACGYTF. The DNA for the CDR3 is TGTGCCAGCAGTTACGCGGCGGGTGAGGGGGCTTGCGGCTACACCTTC.